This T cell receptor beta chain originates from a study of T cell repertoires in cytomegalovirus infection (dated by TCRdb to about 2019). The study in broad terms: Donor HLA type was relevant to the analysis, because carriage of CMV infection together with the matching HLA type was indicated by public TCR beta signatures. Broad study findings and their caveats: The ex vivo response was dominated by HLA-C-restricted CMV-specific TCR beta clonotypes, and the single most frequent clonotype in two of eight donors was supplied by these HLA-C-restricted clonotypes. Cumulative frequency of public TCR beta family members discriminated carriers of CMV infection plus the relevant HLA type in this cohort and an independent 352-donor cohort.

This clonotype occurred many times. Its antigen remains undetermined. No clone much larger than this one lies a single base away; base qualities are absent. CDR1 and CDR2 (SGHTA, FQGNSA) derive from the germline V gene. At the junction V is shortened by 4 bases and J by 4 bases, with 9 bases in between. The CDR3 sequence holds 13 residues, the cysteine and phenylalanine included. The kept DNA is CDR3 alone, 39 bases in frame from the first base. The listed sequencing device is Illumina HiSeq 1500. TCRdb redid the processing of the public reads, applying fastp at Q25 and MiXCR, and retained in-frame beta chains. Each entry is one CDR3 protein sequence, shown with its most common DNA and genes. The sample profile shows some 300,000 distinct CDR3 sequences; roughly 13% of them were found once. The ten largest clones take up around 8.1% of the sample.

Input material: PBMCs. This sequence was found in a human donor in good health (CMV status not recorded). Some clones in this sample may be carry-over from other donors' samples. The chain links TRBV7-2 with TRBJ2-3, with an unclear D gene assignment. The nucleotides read TGTGCCAGCAGCTCATCTTGGTCAGATACGCAGTATTTT. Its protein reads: CASSSSWSDTQYF. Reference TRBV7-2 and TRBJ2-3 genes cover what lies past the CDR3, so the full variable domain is GAGVSQSPSNKVTEKGKDVELRCDPISGHTALYWYRQSLGQGLEFLIYFQGNSAPDKSGLPSDRFSAERTGGSVSTLTIQRTQQEDSAVYLCASSSSWSDTQYFGPGTRLTVL.